The clone carrying this T cell receptor (beta chain) was counted a few times. Its antigen remains unknown. Germline CDR1 reads LGHDT; CDR2 reads YNNKEL (reference sequence). The CDR3 covers 13 residues. The J segment lost 6 bases and the V segment lost 5 bases, leaving 6 bases of the junction unmatched. The entry originates in a study of post-analysis software for immune sequencing data. Study-level points and caveats: People with multiple sclerosis had a significantly lower normalized Chao1 diversity than controls did. Strong co-clustering by F measure was evident for samples that had been prepared in the same batch. Elevated frequency relative to controls characterized several TRBV segments in patients, TRBV5-6, TRBV5-1 and TRBV20-1 among them.

Every TCR beta cDNA library bore unique molecular identifiers. Input populations of 1 to 10 million T cells gave rise to roughly 500,000 cDNA molecules. MiXCR was run by TCRdb on the PCR reads, yielding one entry per CDR3 protein. The sample consists of approximately 440,000 distinct CDR3 sequences, nearly 45% of them appearing once. J is TRBJ1-2 and V is TRBV3-1; 7 bases align to TRBD1. Sequencing was carried out using blood. The sequence was collected from a girl aged 5-17 years with multiple sclerosis. The CDR3 sequence: CASSAKQGNGYTF. The CDR3 DNA reads TGTGCCAGCAGCGCAAAACAGGGGAATGGCTACACCTTC.